This is a list of T cell receptor beta chains from one sample in a study of blood T cell repertoires in COVID-19. The table came from immunoSEQ multiplex PCR; TCRdb's copy has only in-frame clones and leaves some out. The table lists under 400,000 clones, about 88% of them singletons. The sequenced material came from PBMCs or T cells enriched from blood (not recorded which). The receptors were gathered from a woman in her 30s who had been exposed to COVID-19. The CDR3 runs from the conserved cysteine through the conserved F or W. The D gene is left open where the match is weak. Clone size appears in some rows only: once, few, many, or a class for an expanded clone.

J gene	D gene	clone size	V gene	CDR3 DNA	CDR3 protein
TRBJ2-1	.	.	TRBV28	TGTGCCAGCAGTTTCCCGGACTCCCCTCTGGGTGAGCAGTTCTTC	CASSFPDSPLGEQFF
TRBJ1-5	TRBD1	.	TRBV10-3	TGTGCCATCAGTGAGTCTGGGACAGGGAATCAGCCCCAGCATTTT	CAISESGTGNQPQHF
TRBJ1-3	TRBD1	.	TRBV11-2	TGTGCCAGCAGAGGGACAGGCTGGAACACCATATATTTT	CASRGTGWNTIYF
TRBJ2-7	.	.	TRBV7-8	TGTGCCAGCAGCCCCCGGGACTTCTCCTACGAGCAGTACTTC	CASSPRDFSYEQYF
TRBJ2-1	.	.	TRBV19	TGTGCCAGTAGTATGAGGGCCGTTGGTAATGAGCAGTTCTTC	CASSMRAVGNEQFF
TRBJ2-1	TRBD2	.	TRBV19	TGTGCCAGTAGTATAGGGAGCGGGAGCTCCTACAATGAGCAGTTCTTC	CASSIGSGSSYNEQFF
TRBJ2-7	.	once	TRBV28	TGTGCCAGCAGCCCCCGGCCGGGACACAGATCCTACGAGCAGTACTTC	CASSPRPGHRSYEQYF
TRBJ2-3	.	.	TRBV5-1	TGCGCCAGCAGCTCTCCAGGCACAGATACGCAGTATTTT	CASSSPGTDTQYF
TRBJ2-2	TRBD2	.	TRBV30	TGTGCCTGGGGTGGAGGTCGCGGGAGGGCGGCCGGGGAGCTGTTTTTT	CAWGGGRGRAAGELFF
TRBJ2-3	.	.	TRBV19	TGTGCCAGTAGTATAGGCGTACCGACAGATACGCAGTATTTT	CASSIGVPTDTQYF
TRBJ2-5	TRBD2	.	TRBV28	TGTGCCAGCAGCCCTCCCCCCTCACTAGCGGCAGCAACCCAGTACTTC	CASSPPPSLAAATQYF
TRBJ2-3	TRBD2	.	TRBV11-2	TGTGCCAGCAGCTATCTAGCGGGGATCACAGATACGCAGTATTTT	CASSYLAGITDTQYF
TRBJ2-5	TRBD1	.	TRBV18	TGTGCCAGCTCACCGACAGGGGGGGGCCAAGAGACCCAGTACTTC	CASSPTGGGQETQYF
TRBJ2-7	.	.	TRBV7-9	TGTGCCAGCACGGGGGCGCAGTCACCCTCCTACGAGCAGTACTTC	CASTGAQSPSYEQYF
TRBJ2-1	TRBD2	.	TRBV28	TGTGCCAGCAGTTTCCTGGGACTAGCGGGAGGGGGTGAGCAGTTCTTC	CASSFLGLAGGGEQFF
TRBJ2-7	.	.	TRBV6-1	TGTGCCAGCAGTGGTACCCGGCGGGGTGGGCTCTACGAGCAGTACTTC	CASSGTRRGGLYEQYF
TRBJ1-1	TRBD1	.	TRBV18	TGTGCCAGCTCACAAACGACAGGGGGCCAAACTGAAGCTTTCTTT	CASSQTTGGQTEAFF
TRBJ1-1	TRBD1	.	TRBV7-9	TGTGCCAGCAGCCCCGGACAGGCCGGCGTGAACACTGAAGCTTTCTTT	CASSPGQAGVNTEAFF
TRBJ1-5	.	.	TRBV12-5	TGTGCTAGTGGTTTCAGGGGTGCGCCCCAGCATTTT	CASGFRGAPQHF
TRBJ2-2	.	few	TRBV18	TGTGCCAGCTCATCAGGGGTGGCCGGGGAGCTGTTTTTT	CASSSGVAGELFF
TRBJ2-7	.	once	TRBV10-3	TGTGCCATCACCTTACAGGACACCTACGAGCAGTACTTC	CAITLQDTYEQYF
TRBJ2-1	TRBD2	.	TRBV24-1	TGTGCCACCAGTGACGTGACGGGACTAGCTTCCTACAATGAGCAGTTCTTC	CATSDVTGLASYNEQFF
TRBJ1-4	TRBD1	.	TRBV7-2	TGTGCCAGCAGCTTAGGCCTCACAGGGGGCATTTTAGAAAAACTGTTTTTT	CASSLGLTGGILEKLFF
TRBJ1-2	TRBD1	.	TRBV5-4	TGTGCCAGCAGCTTATTTTTTGGACAGGGGACTAGAGGCTACACCTTC	CASSLFFGQGTRGYTF
TRBJ1-3	.	.	TRBV5-1	TGCGCCAGCTCCGAGGCGCGGAGCTCTGGAAACACCATATATTTT	CASSEARSSGNTIYF
TRBJ2-7	.	.	TRBV19	TGTGCCAGTAGTCCCCGGACGGGAAACTACGAGCAGTACTTC	CASSPRTGNYEQYF
TRBJ2-3	.	.	TRBV7-9	TGTGCCAGCAAGAAGCAGTTGGGAGTCACAGATACGCAGTATTTT	CASKKQLGVTDTQYF
TRBJ1-6	.	.	TRBV3-1/TRBV3-2	TGTGCCAGCAGCCAAGTCAGGGATGGTTATTCACCCCTCCACTTT	CASSQVRDGYSPLHF
TRBJ2-1	.	.	TRBV19	TGTGCCAGTAGTATCAATTTAGTGATGAACAATGAGCAGTTCTTC	CASSINLVMNNEQFF
TRBJ1-2	.	.	TRBV11-3	TGTGCCAGCAGCTTAGTTGGGCCAAGTGAAGACAGGAACTATGGCTACACCTTC	CASSLVGPSEDRNYGYTF
TRBJ2-7	.	once	TRBV7-8	TGTGCCAGCACCCCTAGCCTTCCCAGCTACGAGCAGTACTTC	CASTPSLPSYEQYF
TRBJ2-7	TRBD2	.	TRBV5-4	TGTGCCAGCAGCTTGGCGGGAGGGGCCTACGAGCAGTACTTC	CASSLAGGAYEQYF
TRBJ2-1	TRBD2	.	TRBV11-3	TGTGCCAGCAGCTTGTCGGGAGGGCCAAGAAATGAGCAGTTCTTC	CASSLSGGPRNEQFF
TRBJ1-5	.	.	TRBV7-2	TGTGCCAGCAGACCTGGTTCGGGCAATCAGCCCCAGCATTTT	CASRPGSGNQPQHF
TRBJ2-7	.	.	TRBV7-6	TGTGCCAGCAGCCGTTCTACTTTCGGGAACGACTACGAGCAGTACTTC	CASSRSTFGNDYEQYF
TRBJ1-4	TRBD1	.	TRBV7-6	TGTGCCAGCAGCTTAAGGACAGGGGAGGGTGAAAAACTGTTTTTT	CASSLRTGEGEKLFF
TRBJ2-1	TRBD2	once	TRBV10-3	TGTGCCATCAGGAGGACTAGCGGATACAATGAGCAGTTCTTC	CAIRRTSGYNEQFF
TRBJ1-4	.	.	TRBV9	TGTGCCAGCAGCCCGACAGGTGCCACTAATGAAAAACTGTTTTTT	CASSPTGATNEKLFF
TRBJ2-7	TRBD1	.	TRBV14	TGTGCCAGCAGCCAAAGGGGGACAGTTTTCTACGAGCAGTACTTC	CASSQRGTVFYEQYF
TRBJ1-5	.	few	TRBV5-1	TGCGCCAGCAGCTTGACAGGGCGAGAGGGACAGCCCCAGCATTTT	CASSLTGREGQPQHF
TRBJ2-2	TRBD2	.	TRBV2	TGTGCCAGCAGTGATGGCTTAAGACTAGCTGGCACCGGGGAGCTGTTTTTT	CASSDGLRLAGTGELFF
TRBJ1-1	.	.	TRBV29-1	TGCAGCGTTGAAAAAACAGCCACTGAAGCTTTCTTT	CSVEKTATEAFF
TRBJ1-5	.	.	TRBV27	TGTGCCAGCAGGGCCTCCGGACTCAGAAATCAGCCCCAGCATTTT	CASRASGLRNQPQHF
TRBJ2-5	TRBD2	once	TRBV28	TGTGCCAGCAGTGGGGGGGTGGGCGGACAAGAGACCCAGTACTTC	CASSGGVGGQETQYF
TRBJ2-7	TRBD2	.	TRBV6-6	TGTGCCAGCAGCCCACGGACTAGCGGGAGGACCTACGAGCAGTACTTC	CASSPRTSGRTYEQYF
TRBJ1-4	TRBD1	.	TRBV7-6	TGTGCCAGCAGCCCGACAGGGACTAATGAAAAACTGTTTTTT	CASSPTGTNEKLFF
TRBJ2-5	TRBD2	.	TRBV18	TGTGCCAGCTCACCACCGGGACTAGCCCAAGAGACCCAGTACTTC	CASSPPGLAQETQYF
TRBJ2-7	.	.	TRBV12-5	TGTGCTAGTGGTGAGAACCCCCCATACGAGCAGTACTTC	CASGENPPYEQYF
TRBJ2-5	TRBD1	.	TRBV7-9	TGTGCCAGCAGCTTTTTGTCAGGGGGCGAAGAGACCCAGTACTTC	CASSFLSGGEETQYF
TRBJ2-7	.	.	TRBV14	TGTGCCAGCAGCCAAAATAGCGACGAGCAGTACTTC	CASSQNSDEQYF
TRBJ1-2	.	.	TRBV28	TGTGCCAGCAGTTTAGGGACTGATCCCCCGGGGGGTATTGGCTACACCTTC	CASSLGTDPPGGIGYTF
TRBJ1-3	.	.	TRBV28	TGTGCCAGCAGTTTATTGAGGGGGAGTTTAATTGGAAACACCATATATTTT	CASSLLRGSLIGNTIYF
TRBJ2-1	.	.	TRBV6-5	TGTGCCAGCAGTTACTCGGGGGGAGTGGGCAATGAGCAGTTCTTC	CASSYSGGVGNEQFF
TRBJ2-6	.	.	TRBV30	TGTGCCTGGAGTGAATTAAACAATGGGGCCAACGTCCTGACTTTC	CAWSELNNGANVLTF
TRBJ2-7	.	.	TRBV7-8	TGTGCCAGCAGCTCCCGGGACAAATACGAGCAGTACTTC	CASSSRDKYEQYF
TRBJ2-5	TRBD1	.	TRBV19	TGTGCCAGTAGTACCCTGGGACAGGGGGCGAGGGAGACCCAGTACTTC	CASSTLGQGARETQYF
TRBJ2-1	TRBD2	.	TRBV10-2	TGCGCCAGCACCGATAGAGGGACTAGATATAATGAGCAGTTCTTC	CASTDRGTRYNEQFF
TRBJ2-7	.	.	TRBV24-1	TGTGCCACCAGTGATTCTATTGCCGGGGAGCAGTACTTC	CATSDSIAGEQYF
TRBJ1-2	TRBD1	.	TRBV7-3	TGTGCCAGCAGCGGGACAGGGGGTGGCGGCTACACCTTC	CASSGTGGGGYTF
TRBJ2-3	.	.	TRBV21-1	TGTGCCAGCAGCAAAGAACCCGAATGGACTACAGATACGCAGTATTTT	CASSKEPEWTTDTQYF